The sequence of this TCR beta chain was determined in a study of identical twins. Study results and caveats: Cross-sectional statistics underpinned the conclusions; the same donors were not followed. Models predicted too little out-of-frame TCR alpha sharing in monozygotic twins. Beta clonotypes that were abundant in cord blood contained fewer insertions, a pattern absent from memory repertoires.

The CDR3 loop spans 17 amino acids. Germline-derived CDR1 and CDR2 are DFQATT and SNEGSKA (reference sequence). Trimming took 1 base from V and 5 from J; bases not matched to a gene: 9. Healthy Caucasian donors formed the entire cohort. Many counts were recorded for this clonotype. The antigen is unknown. TCRdb recomputed calls from the 5' RACE reads with MiXCR, one row per CDR3 protein. The repertoire includes 640,000 or so distinct CDR3 sequences, less than 7% of them detected once, and 1.5% to 2% sits in the top ten. Sequencing input: naive T cells sorted from blood. This sequence was found in a man younger than 35 in good health. The V and J genes are TRBV20-1 and TRBJ2-1; 12 positions agree with TRBD1. CDR3 sequence: CSARGDPGTGGHNEQFF. Written as DNA, the CDR3 is TGCAGTGCTAGAGGGGATCCCGGGACAGGGGGCCACAATGAGCAGTTCTTC.